The T cell receptor beta chain described here comes from a study of blood T cell repertoires in COVID-19. For the study at large: The United States, Italy and Spain provided the acute and convalescent COVID-19 samples. In each case, the material was cDNA or gDNA derived from T cells, B-cell-depleted T cells, or PBMCs.

In the authors' methods: The authors estimated nucleated cell counts from reference gene primer amplification. The protocol was immunoSEQ multiplex PCR, while the TCRdb copy is restricted to in-frame clones and leaves out a portion. The V and J calls and clone size come from that table; D and trimming were worked out from the DNA. The table has some 180,000 clones, around 85% seen once. What was sequenced was peripheral blood. The sequence derives from a woman in her sixties or seventies with acute or convalescent COVID-19.

The CDR3 coding sequence is TGTGCCAGCAGCGGGAGGGGGTTCAGCTCCTACAATGAGCAGTTCTTC. Protein product: CASSGRGFSSYNEQFF. The chain carries TRBV25-1 and TRBJ2-1, with 8 bases matching TRBD2. Germline V gives CDR1 MGHDK, CDR2 SYGVNS. The trim removed 6 bases at V and 0 bases at J, leaving 7 bases unmatched. CDR3 size: 16 residues.